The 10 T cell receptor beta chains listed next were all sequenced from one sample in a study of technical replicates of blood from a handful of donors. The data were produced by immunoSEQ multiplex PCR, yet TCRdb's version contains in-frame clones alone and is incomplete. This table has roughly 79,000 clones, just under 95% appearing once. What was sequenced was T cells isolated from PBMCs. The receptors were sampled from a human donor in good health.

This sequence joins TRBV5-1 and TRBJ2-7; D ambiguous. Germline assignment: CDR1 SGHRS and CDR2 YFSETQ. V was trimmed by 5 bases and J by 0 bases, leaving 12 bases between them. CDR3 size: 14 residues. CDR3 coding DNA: TGCGCCAGCAGAGATCCAGCGAGCTCCTACGAGCAGTACTTC. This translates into CASRDPASSYEQYF. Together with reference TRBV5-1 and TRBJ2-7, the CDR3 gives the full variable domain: KAGVTQTPRYLIKTRGQQVTLSCSPISGHRSVSWYQQTPGQGLQFLFEYFSETQRNKGNFPGRFSGRQFSNSRSEMNVSTLELGDSALYLCASRDPASSYEQYFGPGTRLTVT.

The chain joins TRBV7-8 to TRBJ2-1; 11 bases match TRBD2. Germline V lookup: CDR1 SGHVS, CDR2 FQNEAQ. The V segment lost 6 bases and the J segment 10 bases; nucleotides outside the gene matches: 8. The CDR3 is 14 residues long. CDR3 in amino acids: CASSQGTSGHEQFF. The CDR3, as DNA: TGTGCCAGCAGTCAGGGGACTAGCGGCCACGAGCAGTTCTTC.

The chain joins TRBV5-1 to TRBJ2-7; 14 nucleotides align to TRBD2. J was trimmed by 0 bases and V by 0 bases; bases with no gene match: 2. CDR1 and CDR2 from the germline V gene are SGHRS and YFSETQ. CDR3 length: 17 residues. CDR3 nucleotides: TGCGCCAGCAGCTTGGAAGGGACTAGCGGGAGCTCCTACGAGCAGTACTTC. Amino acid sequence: CASSLEGTSGSSYEQYF.

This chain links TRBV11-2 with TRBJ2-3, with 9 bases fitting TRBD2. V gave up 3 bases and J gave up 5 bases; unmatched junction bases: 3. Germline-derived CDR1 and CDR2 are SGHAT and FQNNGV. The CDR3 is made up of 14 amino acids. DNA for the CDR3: TGTGCCAGCAGCTTCGGACTAGCGAGAGATACGCAGTATTTT. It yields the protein CASSFGLARDTQYF.

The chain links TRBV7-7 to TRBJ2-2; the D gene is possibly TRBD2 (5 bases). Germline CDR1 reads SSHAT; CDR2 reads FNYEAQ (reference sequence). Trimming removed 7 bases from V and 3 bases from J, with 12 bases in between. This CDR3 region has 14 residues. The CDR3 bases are TGTGCCAGCACCCTCCCGGGGTACACCGGGGAGCTGTTTTTT. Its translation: CASTLPGYTGELFF.

In nucleotides, the CDR3 is TGTGCCAGCAGCGTAGCGTATCTGACAGGGGGCGAAAACACCATATATTTT. As protein: CASSVAYLTGGENTIYF. This rearrangement joins TRBV9 to TRBJ1-3, with TRBD1 identical over 10 bases. Germline CDR1 and CDR2: SGDLS and YYNGEE. The CDR3 spans 17 residues. The V segment lost 0 bases and the J segment 6 bases; nucleotides outside the gene matches: 9.

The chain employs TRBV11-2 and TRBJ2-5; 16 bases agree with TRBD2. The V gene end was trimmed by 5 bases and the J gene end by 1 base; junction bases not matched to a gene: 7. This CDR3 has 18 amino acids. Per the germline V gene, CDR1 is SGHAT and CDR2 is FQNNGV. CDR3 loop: CASSPGTSGRASQETQYF. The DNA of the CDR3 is TGTGCCAGCAGCCCGGGGACTAGCGGGAGGGCCTCCCAAGAGACCCAGTACTTC.

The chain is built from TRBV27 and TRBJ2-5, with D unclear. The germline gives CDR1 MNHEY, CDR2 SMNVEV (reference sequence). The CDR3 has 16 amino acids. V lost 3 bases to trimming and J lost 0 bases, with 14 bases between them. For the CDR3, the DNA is TGTGCCAGCAGTTTCCTTTCGACACCAAACCAAGAGACCCAGTACTTC. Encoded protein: CASSFLSTPNQETQYF.

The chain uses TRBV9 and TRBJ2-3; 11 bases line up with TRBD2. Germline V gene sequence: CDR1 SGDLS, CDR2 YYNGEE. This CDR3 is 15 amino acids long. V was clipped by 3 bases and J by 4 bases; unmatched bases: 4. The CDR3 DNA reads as TGTGCCAGCAGCGCTAGCGGGAGGAAATCAGATACGCAGTATTTT. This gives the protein CASSASGRKSDTQYF. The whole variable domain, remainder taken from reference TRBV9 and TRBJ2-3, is DSGVTQTPKHLITATGQRVTLRCSPRSGDLSVYWYQQSLDQGLQFLIQYYNGEERAKGNILERFSAQQFPDLHSELNLSSLELGDSALYFCASSASGRKSDTQYFGPGTRLTVL.

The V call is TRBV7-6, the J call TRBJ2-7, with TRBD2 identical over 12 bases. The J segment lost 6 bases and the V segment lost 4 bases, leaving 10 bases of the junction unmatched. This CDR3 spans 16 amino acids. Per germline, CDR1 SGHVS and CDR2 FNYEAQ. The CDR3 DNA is TGTGCCAGCAGCTCAAGACCTCTAGCGGGAGGGCGCGAGCAGTACTTC. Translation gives CASSSRPLAGGREQYF.